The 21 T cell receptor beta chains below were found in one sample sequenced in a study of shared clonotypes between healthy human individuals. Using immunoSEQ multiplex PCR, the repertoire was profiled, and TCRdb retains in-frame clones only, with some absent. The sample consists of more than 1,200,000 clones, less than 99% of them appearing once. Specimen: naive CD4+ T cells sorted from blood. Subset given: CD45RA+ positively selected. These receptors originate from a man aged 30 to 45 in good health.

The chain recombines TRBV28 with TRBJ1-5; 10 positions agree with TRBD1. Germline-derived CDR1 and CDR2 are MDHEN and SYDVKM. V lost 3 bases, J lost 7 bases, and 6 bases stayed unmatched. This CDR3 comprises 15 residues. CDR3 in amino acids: CASSFPDRGNQPQHF. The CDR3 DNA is TGTGCCAGCAGTTTTCCGGACAGGGGGAACCAGCCCCAGCATTTT. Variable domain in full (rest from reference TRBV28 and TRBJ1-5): DVKVTQSSRYLVKRTGEKVFLECVQDMDHENMFWYRQDPGLGLRLIYFSYDVKMKEKGDIPEGYSVSREKKERFSLILESASTNQTSMYLCASSFPDRGNQPQHFGDGTRLSIL.

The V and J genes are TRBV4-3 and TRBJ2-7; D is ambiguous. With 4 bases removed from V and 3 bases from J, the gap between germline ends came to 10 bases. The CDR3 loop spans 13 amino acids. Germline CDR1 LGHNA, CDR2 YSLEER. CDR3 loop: CASSLLLSYEQYF. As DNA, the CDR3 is TGCGCCAGCAGCCTCCTACTAAGCTACGAGCAGTACTTC.

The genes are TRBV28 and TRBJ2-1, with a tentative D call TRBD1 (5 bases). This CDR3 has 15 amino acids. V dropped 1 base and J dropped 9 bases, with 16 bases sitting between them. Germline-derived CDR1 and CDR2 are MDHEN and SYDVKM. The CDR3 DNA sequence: TGTGCCAGCAGTTTATCCTACAGGCTTAGGAGTGAGCAGTTCTTC. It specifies CASSLSYRLRSEQFF.

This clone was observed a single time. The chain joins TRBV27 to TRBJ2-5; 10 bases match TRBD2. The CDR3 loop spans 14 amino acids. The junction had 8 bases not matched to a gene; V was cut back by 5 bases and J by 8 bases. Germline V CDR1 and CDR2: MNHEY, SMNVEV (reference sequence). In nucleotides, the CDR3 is TGTGCCAGCAGTCATCGACTAGCGGGTGGCACCCAGTACTTC. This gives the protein CASSHRLAGGTQYF.

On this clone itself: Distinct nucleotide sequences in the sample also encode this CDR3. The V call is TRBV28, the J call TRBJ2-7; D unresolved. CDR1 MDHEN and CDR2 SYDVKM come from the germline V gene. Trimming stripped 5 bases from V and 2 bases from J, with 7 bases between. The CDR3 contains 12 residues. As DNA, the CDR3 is TGTGCCAGCAGTCTAGTTGCCTACGAGCAGTACTTC. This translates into CASSLVAYEQYF.

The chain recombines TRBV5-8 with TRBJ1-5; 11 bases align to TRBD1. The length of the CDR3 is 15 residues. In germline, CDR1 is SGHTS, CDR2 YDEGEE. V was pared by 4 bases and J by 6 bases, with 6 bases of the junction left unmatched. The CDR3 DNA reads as TGTGCCAGCAGCGCAAGGACAGGGGGCGGTCAGCCCCAGCATTTT. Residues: CASSARTGGGQPQHF.

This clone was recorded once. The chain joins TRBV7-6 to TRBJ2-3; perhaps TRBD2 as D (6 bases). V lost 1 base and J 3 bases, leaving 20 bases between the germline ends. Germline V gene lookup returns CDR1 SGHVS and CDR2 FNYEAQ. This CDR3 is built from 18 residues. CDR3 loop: CASSLEVTGLGTTDTQYF. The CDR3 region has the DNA TGTGCCAGCAGCTTAGAAGTGACGGGACTGGGAACAACAGATACGCAGTATTTT.

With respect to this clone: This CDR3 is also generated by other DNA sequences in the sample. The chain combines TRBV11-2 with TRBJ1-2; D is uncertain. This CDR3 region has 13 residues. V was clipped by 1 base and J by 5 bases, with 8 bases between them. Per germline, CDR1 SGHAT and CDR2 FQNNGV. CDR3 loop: CASSLVGGYGYTF. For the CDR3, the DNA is TGTGCCAGCAGCTTAGTGGGCGGATATGGCTACACCTTC. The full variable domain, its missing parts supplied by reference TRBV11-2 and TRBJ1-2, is EAGVAQSPRYKIIEKRQSVAFWCNPISGHATLYWYQQILGQGPKLLIQFQNNGVVDDSQLPKDRFSAERLKGVDSTLKIQPAKLEDSAVYLCASSLVGGYGYTFGSGTRLTVV.

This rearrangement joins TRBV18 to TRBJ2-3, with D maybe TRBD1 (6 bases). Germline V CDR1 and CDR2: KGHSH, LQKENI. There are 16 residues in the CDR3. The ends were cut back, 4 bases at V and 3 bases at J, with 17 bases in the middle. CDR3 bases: TGTGCCAGCTCACTCCGCAGCGGTAGGGGGACAGATACGCAGTATTTT. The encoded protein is CASSLRSGRGTDTQYF.

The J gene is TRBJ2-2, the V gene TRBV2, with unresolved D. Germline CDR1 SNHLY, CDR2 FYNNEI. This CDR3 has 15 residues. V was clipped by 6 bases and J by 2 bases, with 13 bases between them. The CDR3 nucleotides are TGTGCCAGCAGCTGGTACGGCGGAAACACCGGGGAGCTGTTTTTT. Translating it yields CASSWYGGNTGELFF.

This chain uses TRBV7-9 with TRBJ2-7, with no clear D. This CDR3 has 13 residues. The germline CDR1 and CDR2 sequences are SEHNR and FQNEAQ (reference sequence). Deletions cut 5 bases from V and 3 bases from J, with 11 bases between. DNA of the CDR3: TGTGCCAGCAGCGAAGGCACTTACTACGAGCAGTACTTC. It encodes CASSEGTYYEQYF.

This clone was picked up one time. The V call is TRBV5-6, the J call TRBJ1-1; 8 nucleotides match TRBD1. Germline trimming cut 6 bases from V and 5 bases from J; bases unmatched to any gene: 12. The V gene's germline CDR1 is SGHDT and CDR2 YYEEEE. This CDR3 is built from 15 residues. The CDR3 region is CASTITGGRDTEAFF. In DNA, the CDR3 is TGTGCCAGCACCATCACAGGGGGTCGAGATACTGAAGCTTTCTTT.

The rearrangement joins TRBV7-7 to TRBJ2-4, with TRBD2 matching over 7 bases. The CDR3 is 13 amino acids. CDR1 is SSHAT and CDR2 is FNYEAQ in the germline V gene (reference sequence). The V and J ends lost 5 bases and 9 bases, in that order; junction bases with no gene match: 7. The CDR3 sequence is CASSPLGGGIQYF. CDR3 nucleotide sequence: TGTGCCAGCAGCCCCTTGGGGGGGGGCATTCAGTACTTC.

The CDR3 DNA reads TGTGCCAGCAGCGTAGGTCCAGCGGGAGTGCAAGAGACCCAGTACTTC. It translates to CASSVGPAGVQETQYF. The chain couples TRBV9 to TRBJ2-5; the match to TRBD2 covers 8 bases. The CDR3 contains 16 residues. The V gene's germline CDR1 is SGDLS and CDR2 YYNGEE. The junction had 6 bases not matched to a gene; V was cut back by 0 bases and J by 2 bases. The full variable domain, rest sourced from reference TRBV9 and TRBJ2-5, is DSGVTQTPKHLITATGQRVTLRCSPRSGDLSVYWYQQSLDQGLQFLIQYYNGEERAKGNILERFSAQQFPDLHSELNLSSLELGDSALYFCASSVGPAGVQETQYFGPGTRLLVL.

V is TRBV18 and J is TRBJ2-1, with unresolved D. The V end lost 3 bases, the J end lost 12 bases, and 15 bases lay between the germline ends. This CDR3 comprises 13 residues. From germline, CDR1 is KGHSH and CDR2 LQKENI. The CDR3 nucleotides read TGTGCCAGCTCACCTCCCGTCGGGTCCTGGCAGTTCTTC. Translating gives CASSPPVGSWQFF.

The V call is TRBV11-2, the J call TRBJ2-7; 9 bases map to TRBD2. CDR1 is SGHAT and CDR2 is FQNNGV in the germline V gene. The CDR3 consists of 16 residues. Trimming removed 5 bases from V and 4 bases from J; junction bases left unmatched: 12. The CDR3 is CASSPVGGRARYEQYF. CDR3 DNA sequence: TGTGCCAGCAGCCCCGTTGGCGGGAGGGCAAGATACGAGCAGTACTTC.

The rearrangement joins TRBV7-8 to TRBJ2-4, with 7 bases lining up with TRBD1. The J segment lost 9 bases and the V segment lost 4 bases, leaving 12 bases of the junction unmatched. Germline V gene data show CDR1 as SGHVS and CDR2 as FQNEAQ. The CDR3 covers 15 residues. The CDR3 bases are TGTGCCAGCAGCTCCGACCGACAGGGTCTTGCCATTCAGTACTTC. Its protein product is CASSSDRQGLAIQYF.

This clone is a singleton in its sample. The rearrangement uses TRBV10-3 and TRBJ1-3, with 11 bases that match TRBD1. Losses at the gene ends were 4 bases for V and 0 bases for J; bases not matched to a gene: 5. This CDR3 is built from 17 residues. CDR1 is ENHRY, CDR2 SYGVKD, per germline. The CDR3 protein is CAISVPGQGVSGNTIYF. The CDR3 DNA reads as TGTGCCATCAGTGTCCCGGGACAGGGGGTCTCTGGAAACACCATATATTTT.

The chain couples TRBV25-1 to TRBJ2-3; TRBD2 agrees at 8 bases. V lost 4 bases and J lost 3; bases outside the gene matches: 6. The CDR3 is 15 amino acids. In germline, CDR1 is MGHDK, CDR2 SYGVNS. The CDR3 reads CASSVAGGVTDTQYF. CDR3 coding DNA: TGTGCCAGCAGTGTTGCGGGAGGTGTGACAGATACGCAGTATTTT. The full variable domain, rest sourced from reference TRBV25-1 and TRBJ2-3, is EADIYQTPRYLVIGTGKKITLECSQTMGHDKMYWYQQDPGMELHLIHYSYGVNSTEKGDLSSESTVSRIRTEHFPLTLESARPSHTSQYLCASSVAGGVTDTQYFGPGTRLTVL.

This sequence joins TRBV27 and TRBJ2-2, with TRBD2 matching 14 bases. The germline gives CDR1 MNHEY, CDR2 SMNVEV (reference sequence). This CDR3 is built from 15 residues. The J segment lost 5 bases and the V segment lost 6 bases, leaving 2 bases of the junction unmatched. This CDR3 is CASRGLAGVTGELFF. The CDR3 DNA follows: TGTGCCAGCAGGGGACTAGCGGGAGTTACCGGGGAGCTGTTTTTT.

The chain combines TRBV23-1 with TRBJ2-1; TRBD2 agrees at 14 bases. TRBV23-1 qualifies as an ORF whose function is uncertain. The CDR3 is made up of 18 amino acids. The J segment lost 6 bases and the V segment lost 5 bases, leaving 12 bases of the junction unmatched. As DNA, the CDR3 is TGCGCCAGCAGTGTCGGGACTAGCGGGAGCCCAATGGCCAATGAGCAGTTCTTC. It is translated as CASSVGTSGSPMANEQFF.